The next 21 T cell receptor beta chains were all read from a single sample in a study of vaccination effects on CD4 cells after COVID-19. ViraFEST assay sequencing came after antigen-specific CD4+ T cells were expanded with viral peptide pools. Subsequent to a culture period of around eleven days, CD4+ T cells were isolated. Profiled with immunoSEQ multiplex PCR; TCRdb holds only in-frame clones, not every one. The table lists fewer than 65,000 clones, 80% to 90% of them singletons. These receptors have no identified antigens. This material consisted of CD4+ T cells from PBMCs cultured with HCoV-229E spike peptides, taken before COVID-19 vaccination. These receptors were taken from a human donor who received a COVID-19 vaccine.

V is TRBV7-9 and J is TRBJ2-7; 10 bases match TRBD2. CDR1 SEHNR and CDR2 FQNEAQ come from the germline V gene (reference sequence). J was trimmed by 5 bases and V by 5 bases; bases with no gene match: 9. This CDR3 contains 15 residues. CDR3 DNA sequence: TGTGCCAGCAGCAGAGCGGGGGGGCTAAACAACGAGCAGTACGTC. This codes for CASSRAGGLNNEQYV.

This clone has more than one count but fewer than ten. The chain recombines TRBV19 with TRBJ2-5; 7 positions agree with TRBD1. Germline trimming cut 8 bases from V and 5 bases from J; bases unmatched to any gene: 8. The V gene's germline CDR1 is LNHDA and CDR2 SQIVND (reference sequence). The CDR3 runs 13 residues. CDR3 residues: CASSDRARETQYF. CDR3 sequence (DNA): TGTGCCAGTTCAGACAGGGCCCGGGAGACCCAGTACTTC. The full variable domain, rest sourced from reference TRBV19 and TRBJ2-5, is DGGITQSPKYLFRKEGQNVTLSCEQNLNHDAMYWYRQDPGQGLRLIYYSQIVNDFQKGDIAEGYSVSREKKESFPLTVTSAQKNPTAFYLCASSDRARETQYFGPGTRLLVL.

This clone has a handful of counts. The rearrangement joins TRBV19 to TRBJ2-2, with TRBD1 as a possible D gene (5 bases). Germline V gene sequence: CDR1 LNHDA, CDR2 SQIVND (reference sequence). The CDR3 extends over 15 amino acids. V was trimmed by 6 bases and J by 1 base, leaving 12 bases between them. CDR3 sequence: CASRNLQVNTGELFF. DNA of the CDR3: TGTGCCAGTAGGAACTTACAGGTGAACACCGGGGAGCTGTTTTTT. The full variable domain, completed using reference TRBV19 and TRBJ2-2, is DGGITQSPKYLFRKEGQNVTLSCEQNLNHDAMYWYRQDPGQGLRLIYYSQIVNDFQKGDIAEGYSVSREKKESFPLTVTSAQKNPTAFYLCASRNLQVNTGELFFGEGSRLTVL.

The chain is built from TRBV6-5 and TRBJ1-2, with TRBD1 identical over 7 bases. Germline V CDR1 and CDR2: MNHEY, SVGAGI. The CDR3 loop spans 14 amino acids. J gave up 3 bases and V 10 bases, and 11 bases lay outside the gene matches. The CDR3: CATRARGGDYGYTF. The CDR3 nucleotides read TGTGCCACCAGAGCACGAGGGGGCGACTATGGCTACACCTTC.

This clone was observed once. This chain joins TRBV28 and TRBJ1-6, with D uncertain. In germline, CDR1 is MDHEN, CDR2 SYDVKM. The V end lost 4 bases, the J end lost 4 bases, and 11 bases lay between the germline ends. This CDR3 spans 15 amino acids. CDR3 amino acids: CASSSKTGYNSPLHF. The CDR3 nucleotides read TGTGCCAGCAGTTCCAAGACGGGTTATAATTCACCCCTCCACTTT.

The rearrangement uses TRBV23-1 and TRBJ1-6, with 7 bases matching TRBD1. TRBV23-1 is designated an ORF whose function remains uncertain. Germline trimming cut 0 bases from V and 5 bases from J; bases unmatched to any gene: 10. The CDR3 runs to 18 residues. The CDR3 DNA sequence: TGCGCCAGCAGTCAATCAGCCCCCCTGACAGGGAATAATTCACCCCTCCACTTT. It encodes CASSQSAPLTGNNSPLHF.

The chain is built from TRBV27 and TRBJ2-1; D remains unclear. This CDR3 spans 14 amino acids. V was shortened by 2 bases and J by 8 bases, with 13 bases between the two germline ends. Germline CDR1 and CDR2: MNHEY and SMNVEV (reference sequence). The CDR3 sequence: CASSLGLNPYEQFF. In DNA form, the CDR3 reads TGTGCCAGCAGTTTAGGGCTCAACCCCTATGAGCAGTTCTTC.

The DNA for the CDR3 is TGTGCCAGCAGCTTTACTCTAGGGGGAGGCGGGGAGCTGTTTTTT. Translated, it gives CASSFTLGGGGELFF. The V and J genes are TRBV7-2 and TRBJ2-2, with D perhaps being TRBD1 or TRBD2 (6 bases each). Deletions cut 3 bases from V and 7 bases from J, with 15 bases between. The CDR3 loop spans 15 amino acids. CDR1 and CDR2 (germline): SGHTA, FQGNSA.

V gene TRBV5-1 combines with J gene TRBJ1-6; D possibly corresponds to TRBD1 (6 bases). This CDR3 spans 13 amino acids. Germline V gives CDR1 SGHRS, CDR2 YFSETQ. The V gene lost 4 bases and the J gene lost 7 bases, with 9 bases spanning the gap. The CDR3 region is CASSDRPNSPLHF. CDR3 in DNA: TGCGCCAGCAGCGACAGGCCGAATTCACCCCTCCACTTT.

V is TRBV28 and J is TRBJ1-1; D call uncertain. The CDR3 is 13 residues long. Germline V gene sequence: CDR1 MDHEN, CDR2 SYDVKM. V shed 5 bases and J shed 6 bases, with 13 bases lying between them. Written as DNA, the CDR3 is TGTGCCAGCAGTGTATTTGGGCGCGCTGAAGCTTTCTTT. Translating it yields CASSVFGRAEAFF.

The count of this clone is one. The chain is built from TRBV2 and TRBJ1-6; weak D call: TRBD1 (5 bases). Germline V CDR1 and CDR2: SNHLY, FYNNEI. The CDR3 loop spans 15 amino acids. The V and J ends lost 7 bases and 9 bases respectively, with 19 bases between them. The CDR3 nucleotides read TGTGCCAGCAAGCTATCCGGGACGGTCAGTTCACCCCTCCACTTT. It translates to CASKLSGTVSSPLHF. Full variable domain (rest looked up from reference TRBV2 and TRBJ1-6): EPEVTQTPSHQVTQMGQEVILRCVPISNHLYFYWYRQILGQKVEFLVSFYNNEISEKSEIFDDQFSVERPDGSNFTLKIRSTKLEDSAMYFCASKLSGTVSSPLHFGNGTRLTVT.

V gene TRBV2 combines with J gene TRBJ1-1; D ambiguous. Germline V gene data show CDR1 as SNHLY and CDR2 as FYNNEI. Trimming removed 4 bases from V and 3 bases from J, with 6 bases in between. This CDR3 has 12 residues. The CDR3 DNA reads TGTGCCAGCAGTGCCCAGGACACTGAAGCTTTCTTT. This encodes CASSAQDTEAFF.

CDR3: CASSLLQGDSPLHF. The CDR3 nucleotides are TGTGCCAGCAGCTTATTGCAGGGGGATTCACCCCTCCACTTT. V is TRBV11-2 and J is TRBJ1-6; 7 positions match TRBD1. The CDR3 runs to 14 residues. The V gene end was trimmed by 2 bases and the J gene end by 8 bases; junction bases not matched to a gene: 3. CDR1 and CDR2 (germline): SGHAT, FQNNGV.

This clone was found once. The CDR3 sequence: CASSLGANGYTF. The CDR3 coding sequence is TGTGCCAGCAGCTTAGGCGCTAATGGCTACACCTTC. V and J are TRBV7-3 and TRBJ1-2; D unresolved. With 2 bases removed from V and 6 bases from J, the gap between germline ends came to 7 bases. The CDR3 has 12 amino acids. Germline V lookup: CDR1 SGHTA, CDR2 FQGTGA.

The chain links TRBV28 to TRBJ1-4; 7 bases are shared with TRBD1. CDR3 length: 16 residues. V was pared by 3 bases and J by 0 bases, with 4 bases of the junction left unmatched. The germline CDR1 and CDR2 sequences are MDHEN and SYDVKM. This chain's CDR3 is CASSFRQGATNEKLFF. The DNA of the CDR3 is TGTGCCAGCAGTTTCCGACAGGGTGCAACTAATGAAAAACTGTTTTTT.

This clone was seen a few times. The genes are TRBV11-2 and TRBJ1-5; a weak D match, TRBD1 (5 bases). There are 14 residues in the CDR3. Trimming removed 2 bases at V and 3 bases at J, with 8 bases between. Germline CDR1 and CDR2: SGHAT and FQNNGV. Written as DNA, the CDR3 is TGTGCCAGCAGCTTACAGACAGTCAATCAGCCCCAGCATTTT. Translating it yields CASSLQTVNQPQHF.

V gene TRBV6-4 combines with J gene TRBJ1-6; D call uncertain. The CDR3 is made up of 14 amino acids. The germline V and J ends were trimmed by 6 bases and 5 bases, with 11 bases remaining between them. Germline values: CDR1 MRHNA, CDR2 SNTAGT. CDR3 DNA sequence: TGTGCCAGCAGGGCCGACCCGGATAATTCACCCCTCCACTTT. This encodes CASRADPDNSPLHF.

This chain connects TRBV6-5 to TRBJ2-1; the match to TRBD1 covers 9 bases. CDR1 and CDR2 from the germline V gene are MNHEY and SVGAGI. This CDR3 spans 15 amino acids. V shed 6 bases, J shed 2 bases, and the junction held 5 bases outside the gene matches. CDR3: CASRGQGNAYNEQFF. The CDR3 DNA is TGTGCCAGCAGGGGACAGGGTAACGCCTACAATGAGCAGTTCTTC.

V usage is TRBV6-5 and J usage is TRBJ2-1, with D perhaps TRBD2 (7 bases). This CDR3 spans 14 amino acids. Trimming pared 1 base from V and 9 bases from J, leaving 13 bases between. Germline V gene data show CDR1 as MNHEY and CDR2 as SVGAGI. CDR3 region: CASSYWGGAGEQFF. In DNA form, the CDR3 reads TGTGCCAGCAGTTACTGGGGGGGGGCTGGTGAGCAGTTCTTC.

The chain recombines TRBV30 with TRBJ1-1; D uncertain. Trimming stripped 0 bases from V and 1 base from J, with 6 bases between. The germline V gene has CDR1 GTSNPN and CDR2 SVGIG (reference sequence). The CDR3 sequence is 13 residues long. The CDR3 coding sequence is TGTGCCTGGAGTGTCCAGGCGAACACTGAAGCTTTCTTT. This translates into CAWSVQANTEAFF.

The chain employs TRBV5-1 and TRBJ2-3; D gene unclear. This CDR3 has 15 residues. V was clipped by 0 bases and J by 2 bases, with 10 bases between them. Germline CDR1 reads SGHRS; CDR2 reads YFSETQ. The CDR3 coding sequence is TGCGCCAGCAGCTTGGGCGCAGGCACCACAGATACGCAGTATTTT. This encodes CASSLGAGTTDTQYF. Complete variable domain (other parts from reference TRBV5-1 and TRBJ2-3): KAGVTQTPRYLIKTRGQQVTLSCSPISGHRSVSWYQQTPGQGLQFLFEYFSETQRNKGNFPGRFSGRQFSNSRSEMNVSTLELGDSALYLCASSLGAGTTDTQYFGPGTRLTVL.